Listed below are T cell receptor beta chains from one sample, sequenced in a study of early T cells in non-severe SARS-CoV-2 infection. One entry per CDR3 protein results from TCRdb running MiXCR on the 5' RACE reads. The repertoire holds about 69,000 distinct CDR3 sequences, with 3.5% to 6% as singletons. The sequencing here drew on whole blood, taken at baseline. The receptors come from an adult who was a healthcare worker with PCR-confirmed SARS-CoV-2 infection or an uninfected control (not recorded which). The donor label of this sample is uncertain. Both conserved end residues are part of each CDR3. A D gene is named only where the DNA matches it firmly. Clone size, where shown, is once, few, many, or a class for clones that have expanded.

size: NA
J: TRBJ2-3
D: NA
V: TRBV7-2
CDR3: CASSFARGTDTQYF
DNA: TGTGCCAGCAGCTTCGCGAGGGGCACAGATACGCAGTATTTT

size: few
J: TRBJ2-5
D: NA
V: TRBV28
CDR3: CASSLPGLAETQYF
DNA: TGTGCCAGCAGTTTACCGGGTTTGGCAGAGACCCAGTACTTC

size: few
J: TRBJ1-4
D: TRBD1
V: TRBV27
CDR3: CASSPDRGYDATNEKLFF
DNA: TGTGCCAGCAGCCCGGACAGGGGTTATGATGCAACTAATGAAAAACTGTTTTTT

size: many
J: TRBJ2-7
D: NA
V: TRBV29-1
CDR3: CSVVTTTPSYEQYF
DNA: TGCAGCGTTGTGACGACTACCCCCTCCTACGAGCAGTACTTC

size: many
J: TRBJ1-3
D: NA
V: TRBV12-5
CDR3: CASGLVPRGNTIYF
DNA: TGTGCTAGTGGTTTGGTACCGAGAGGAAACACCATATATTTT

size: few
J: TRBJ2-1
D: TRBD2
V: TRBV5-6
CDR3: CASSPGLAGAGYNEQFF
DNA: TGTGCCAGCAGCCCGGGACTAGCGGGGGCCGGATACAATGAGCAGTTCTTC

size: many
J: TRBJ1-5
D: TRBD1
V: TRBV7-9
CDR3: CAGSTGGNGNQPQHF
DNA: TGTGCCGGCTCGACAGGGGGTAATGGCAATCAGCCCCAGCATTTT

size: many
J: TRBJ2-1
D: NA
V: TRBV11-3
CDR3: CASSLDQGFNNEQFF
DNA: TGTGCCAGCAGCTTAGATCAGGGTTTCAACAATGAGCAGTTCTTC

size: few
J: TRBJ1-3
D: NA
V: TRBV4-3
CDR3: CASSQDSTLSGNTIYF
DNA: TGCGCCAGCAGCCAAGATTCGACCCTCTCTGGAAACACCATATATTTT

size: NA
J: TRBJ2-5
D: TRBD2
V: TRBV7-9
CDR3: CASSSYPGTSGGKETQYF
DNA: TGTGCCAGCAGCTCGTACCCTGGGACTAGCGGGGGGAAAGAGACCCAGTACTTC

size: many
J: TRBJ2-7
D: TRBD1
V: TRBV6-5
CDR3: CASSRTRDRAGEQYF
DNA: TGTGCCAGCAGTCGGACCCGGGACAGGGCCGGGGAGCAGTACTTC

size: many
J: TRBJ1-2
D: TRBD1
V: TRBV20-1
CDR3: CSAPPPGQLYGYTF
DNA: TGCAGTGCTCCCCCCCCGGGACAGCTATATGGCTACACCTTC

size: few
J: TRBJ2-3
D: TRBD2
V: TRBV5-1
CDR3: CASSHERGSTDTQYF
DNA: TGCGCCAGCAGCCATGAGCGGGGGAGCACAGATACGCAGTATTTT

size: few
J: TRBJ2-2
D: TRBD2
V: TRBV28
CDR3: CASSPWGSGGNTGELFF
DNA: TGTGCCAGCAGTCCTTGGGGTAGCGGGGGGAACACCGGGGAGCTGTTTTTT

size: few
J: TRBJ1-6
D: TRBD1
V: TRBV10-3
CDR3: CAISPTGAPLHF
DNA: TGTGCCATCAGTCCAACAGGGGCACCCCTCCACTTT

size: many
J: TRBJ2-3
D: NA
V: TRBV10-3
CDR3: CAIKLGVPDTQYF
DNA: TGTGCCATCAAGCTAGGGGTCCCAGATACGCAGTATTTT

size: many
J: TRBJ2-5
D: NA
V: TRBV30
CDR3: CAWSMGHRETQYF
DNA: TGTGCCTGGAGCATGGGACATCGGGAGACCCAGTACTTC

size: many
J: TRBJ1-1
D: NA
V: TRBV5-6
CDR3: CASSPDLMNTEAFF
DNA: TGTGCCAGCAGCCCCGATCTAATGAACACTGAAGCTTTCTTT

size: NA
J: TRBJ1-1
D: NA
V: TRBV6-6
CDR3: CASSSAQGGLWGTEAFF
DNA: TGTGCCAGCAGCTCTGCGCAGGGCGGCCTTTGGGGTACTGAAGCTTTCTTT

size: many
J: TRBJ2-5
D: NA
V: TRBV11-2
CDR3: CASSRTRGGEETQYF
DNA: TGTGCCAGCAGCCGGACGCGAGGAGGAGAAGAGACCCAGTACTTC

size: few
J: TRBJ1-1
D: TRBD1
V: TRBV10-2
CDR3: CASSTGQENTEAFF
DNA: TGCGCCAGCAGTACAGGACAGGAAAACACTGAAGCTTTCTTT

size: many
J: TRBJ1-3
D: NA
V: TRBV12-3/TRBV12-4
CDR3: CASIRDLSGNTIYF
DNA: TGTGCCAGCATTCGGGACCTCTCTGGAAACACCATATATTTT

size: few
J: TRBJ2-5
D: NA
V: TRBV14
CDR3: CASSQASQETQYF
DNA: TGTGCCAGCAGCCAAGCGTCCCAAGAGACCCAGTACTTC

size: many
J: TRBJ1-6
D: NA
V: TRBV15
CDR3: CATSSSLRTSPSYNSPLHF
DNA: TGTGCCACCAGCTCCTCTTTGAGGACATCGCCTTCCTATAATTCACCCCTCCACTTT

size: few
J: TRBJ1-3
D: NA
V: TRBV3-1
CDR3: CASSLLNGNTIYF
DNA: TGTGCCAGCAGCCTCCTAAATGGAAACACCATATATTTT

size: many
J: TRBJ2-7
D: TRBD2
V: TRBV20-1
CDR3: CSARAAGGPYEQYF
DNA: TGCAGTGCTAGAGCGGCGGGGGGGCCGTACGAGCAGTACTTC

size: NA
J: TRBJ2-3
D: TRBD2
V: TRBV7-9
CDR3: CASSPLGGVRTDTQYF
DNA: TGTGCCAGCAGCCCCCTGGGGGGGGTCCGCACAGATACGCAGTATTTT

size: many
J: TRBJ1-1
D: NA
V: TRBV27
CDR3: CASSLRGLGLGNTEAFF
DNA: TGTGCCAGCAGTTTGAGGGGCTTGGGGCTGGGGAACACTGAAGCTTTCTTT

size: many
J: TRBJ2-7
D: TRBD2
V: TRBV18
CDR3: CASSPQASGYEQYF
DNA: TGTGCCAGCTCACCACAGGCTAGCGGTTACGAGCAGTACTTC

size: NA
J: TRBJ2-5
D: NA
V: TRBV11-2
CDR3: CASSFDRRETQYF
DNA: TGTGCCAGCAGCTTTGACAGACGAGAGACCCAGTACTTC

size: many
J: TRBJ2-7
D: TRBD1
V: TRBV11-2
CDR3: CASSSGQGVWYEQYF
DNA: TGTGCCAGCAGCTCCGGACAGGGAGTTTGGTACGAGCAGTACTTC

size: few
J: TRBJ2-5
D: NA
V: TRBV11-2
CDR3: CASSVGRGETQYF
DNA: TGTGCCAGCAGCGTGGGACGGGGAGAGACCCAGTACTTC

size: few
J: TRBJ2-2
D: NA
V: TRBV11-3
CDR3: CASSSSPGGELFF
DNA: TGTGCCAGCAGCTCGTCGCCTGGCGGGGAGCTGTTTTTT

size: NA
J: TRBJ2-1
D: TRBD2
V: TRBV4-1
CDR3: CASNQEGPSGIQNNEQFF
DNA: TGCGCCAGCAACCAAGAAGGGCCTAGCGGGATCCAGAACAATGAGCAGTTCTTC

size: few
J: TRBJ2-1
D: NA
V: TRBV11-1
CDR3: CASSSTVNEQFF
DNA: TGTGCCAGCAGCTCGACGGTCAATGAGCAGTTCTTC

size: few
J: TRBJ2-7
D: TRBD2
V: TRBV6-2/TRBV6-3
CDR3: CASRRKGTSGYEQYF
DNA: TGTGCCAGCAGGAGGAAAGGAACTAGCGGCTACGAGCAGTACTTC

size: NA
J: TRBJ1-3
D: NA
V: TRBV11-2
CDR3: CASSLGGRIYF
DNA: TGTGCCAGCAGCTTAGGGGGACGCATATATTTT

size: NA
J: TRBJ1-1
D: NA
V: TRBV18
CDR3: CASSRGQVGLEAFF
DNA: TGTGCCAGCTCACGCGGGCAGGTAGGGCTTGAAGCTTTCTTT

size: NA
J: TRBJ2-3
D: NA
V: TRBV11-2
CDR3: CASLSHTDTQYF
DNA: TGTGCCAGCCTTTCCCACACAGATACGCAGTATTTT

size: few
J: TRBJ2-5
D: NA
V: TRBV7-2
CDR3: CASSLPRRGKETQYF
DNA: TGTGCCAGCAGCCTCCCCCGCCGGGGGAAGGAGACCCAGTACTTC

size: many
J: TRBJ1-2
D: NA
V: TRBV29-1
CDR3: CSVPRELNYGYTF
DNA: TGCAGCGTTCCCCGGGAACTTAACTATGGCTACACCTTC

size: few
J: TRBJ2-7
D: NA
V: TRBV28
CDR3: CVSSAGAPTYWQYF
DNA: TGTGTCAGCAGCGCGGGGGCCCCTACCTACTGGCAGTACTTC

size: many
J: TRBJ1-4
D: NA
V: TRBV13
CDR3: CASSPREFNEKLFF
DNA: TGTGCCAGCAGCCCACGGGAGTTTAATGAAAAACTGTTTTTT

size: few
J: TRBJ2-3
D: TRBD1
V: TRBV6-2/TRBV6-3
CDR3: CASRRDRPGQYTDTQYF
DNA: TGTGCCAGCAGGCGCGATCGACCGGGACAGTACACAGATACGCAGTATTTT

size: NA
J: TRBJ2-7
D: TRBD1
V: TRBV5-8
CDR3: CASSLGETGPIGDEQYF
DNA: TGTGCCAGCAGCCTGGGGGAGACAGGGCCCATCGGGGACGAGCAGTACTTC

size: many
J: TRBJ1-1
D: NA
V: TRBV12-3/TRBV12-4
CDR3: CASSLSMNTEAFF
DNA: TGTGCCAGCAGTTTGAGTATGAACACTGAAGCTTTCTTT

size: NA
J: TRBJ2-3
D: NA
V: TRBV7-2
CDR3: CATKSGGSTDTQYF
DNA: TGTGCCACCAAGTCCGGGGGCAGCACAGATACGCAGTATTTT

size: NA
J: TRBJ1-1
D: NA
V: TRBV9
CDR3: CASSVGQPSNTEAFF
DNA: TGTGCCAGCAGCGTAGGACAGCCTTCGAACACTGAAGCTTTCTTT

size: NA
J: TRBJ2-3
D: TRBD2
V: TRBV19
CDR3: CASVGLAVTDTQYF
DNA: TGTGCCAGTGTCGGACTAGCGGTCACAGATACGCAGTATTTT

size: NA
J: TRBJ2-5
D: NA
V: TRBV6-2/TRBV6-3
CDR3: CASTGAYQETQYF
DNA: TGTGCCAGCACGGGGGCGTACCAAGAGACCCAGTACTTC

size: few
J: TRBJ2-7
D: TRBD1
V: TRBV5-1
CDR3: CASSPPILRTGFYEQYF
DNA: TGCGCCAGCAGTCCACCGATTCTCCGGACAGGGTTCTACGAGCAGTACTTC

size: NA
J: TRBJ2-5
D: NA
V: TRBV7-9
CDR3: CASSLTRGTQETQYF
DNA: TGTGCCAGCAGCCTCACAAGGGGAACCCAAGAGACCCAGTACTTC

size: NA
J: TRBJ1-1
D: NA
V: TRBV29-1
CDR3: CSVRDRELYTEAFF
DNA: TGCAGCGTCCGGGACCGAGAGCTTTACACTGAAGCTTTCTTT

size: many
J: TRBJ2-7
D: NA
V: TRBV9
CDR3: CASSVGSPTATYEQYF
DNA: TGTGCCAGCAGCGTAGGGTCTCCGACGGCGACCTACGAGCAGTACTTC

size: many
J: TRBJ2-7
D: NA
V: TRBV11-2
CDR3: CASSSRSGNHEQYF
DNA: TGTGCCAGCAGCTCAAGGTCAGGGAACCACGAGCAGTACTTC